The 31 T cell receptor beta chains listed next were all sequenced from one sample in a study of T cell changes during pregnancy in multiple sclerosis. Sequenced by immunoSEQ multiplex PCR; TCRdb stores in-frame clones only, minus some. Altogether 84,000 or so clones are present, less than 95% being singletons, with the ten largest covering 2.5%. The specimen was peripheral blood, collected in the third trimester of pregnancy. These receptors were taken from a female donor with multiple sclerosis, enrolled in a pregnancy study.

The rearrangement uses TRBV5-6 and TRBJ2-7; 8 positions match TRBD2. From germline, CDR1 is SGHDT and CDR2 YYEEEE. V lost 2 bases and J lost 2; bases outside the gene matches: 9. This CDR3 is built from 16 residues. CDR3 loop: CASSFLRSGVTYEQYF. CDR3 DNA sequence: TGTGCCAGCAGCTTCCTCCGTAGCGGGGTAACCTACGAGCAGTACTTC.

The V gene is TRBV15, the J gene TRBJ1-1; D gene uncertain. This CDR3 is 15 amino acids long. Trimming shortened V by 3 bases and J by 1 base, and 12 bases separated the two germline ends. CDR1 and CDR2 (germline): LNHNV, YYDKDF (reference sequence). The chain's CDR3 is CATSRGEKANTEAFF. CDR3 nucleotide sequence: TGTGCCACCAGCAGGGGAGAGAAGGCGAACACTGAAGCTTTCTTT.

V is TRBV2 and J is TRBJ1-1; TRBD1 might be the D (6 bases). The CDR3 extends over 12 amino acids. The V end lost 5 bases, the J end lost 4 bases, and 8 bases lay between the germline ends. Germline V gives CDR1 SNHLY, CDR2 FYNNEI. The CDR3 sequence: CASSQGFTEAFF. Written as DNA, the CDR3 is TGTGCCAGCAGTCAGGGGTTCACTGAAGCTTTCTTT. The full variable domain, with the rest looked up from reference TRBV2 and TRBJ1-1, is EPEVTQTPSHQVTQMGQEVILRCVPISNHLYFYWYRQILGQKVEFLVSFYNNEISEKSEIFDDQFSVERPDGSNFTLKIRSTKLEDSAMYFCASSQGFTEAFFGQGTRLTVV.

The genes are TRBV4-2 and TRBJ1-2; D uncertain. From germline, CDR1 is LGHNA and CDR2 YNFKEQ. This CDR3 is built from 15 residues. Between the trimmed V and J ends, which lost 1 base and 4 bases, there was a span of 13 bases. The CDR3 bases are TGTGCCAGCAGCCAAGTAGGTAGCCTCCCCTATGGCTACACCTTC. This codes for CASSQVGSLPYGYTF.

J is TRBJ2-3 and V is TRBV4-1; the match to TRBD1 covers 7 bases. CDR3 length: 14 amino acids. Germline CDR1 reads MGHRA; CDR2 reads YSYEKL. J lost 7 bases, V lost 4 bases, and 8 bases had no gene match. CDR3 sequence reads: CASSLDRVGHTQYF. The CDR3 coding sequence is TGCGCCAGCAGCCTTGACAGGGTGGGCCATACGCAGTATTTT.

This chain links TRBV7-9 with TRBJ1-4, with 7 bases fitting TRBD1. CDR1 is SEHNR and CDR2 is FQNEAQ in the germline V gene (reference sequence). The V and J ends lost 5 bases and 5 bases, in that order; junction bases with no gene match: 11. The CDR3 has 16 residues. CDR3 loop: CASSDKGAETNEKLFF. As DNA, the CDR3 is TGTGCCAGCAGCGACAAGGGGGCTGAGACAAATGAAAAACTGTTTTTT. The whole variable domain, filled in from reference TRBV7-9 and TRBJ1-4, reads DTGVSQNPRHKITKRGQNVTFRCDPISEHNRLYWYRQTLGQGPEFLTYFQNEAQLEKSRLLSDRFSAERPKGSFSTLEIQRTEQGDSAMYLCASSDKGAETNEKLFFGSGTQLSVL.

A remark on this clone: The same CDR3 is also encoded by other DNA sequences in this sample. This chain links TRBV9 with TRBJ2-3, with D tentatively TRBD1 (6 bases). Trimming removed 0 bases from V and 0 bases from J, with 8 bases in between. The CDR3 sequence is 15 residues long. Germline CDR1 reads SGDLS; CDR2 reads YYNGEE. Here the CDR3 DNA reads TGTGCCAGCAGCGTAGGAGGGGGTAGCACAGATACGCAGTATTTT. Translating gives CASSVGGGSTDTQYF.

This chain joins TRBV9 and TRBJ1-1; D ambiguous. Trimming stripped 7 bases from V and 4 bases from J, with 14 bases between. Germline CDR1 reads SGDLS; CDR2 reads YYNGEE. The length of the CDR3 is 13 residues. CDR3 loop: CASGFGEGTEAFF. Written as DNA, the CDR3 is TGTGCCAGCGGGTTCGGGGAGGGCACTGAAGCTTTCTTT. The full variable domain, rest sourced from reference TRBV9 and TRBJ1-1, is DSGVTQTPKHLITATGQRVTLRCSPRSGDLSVYWYQQSLDQGLQFLIQYYNGEERAKGNILERFSAQQFPDLHSELNLSSLELGDSALYFCASGFGEGTEAFFGQGTRLTVV.

The V and J genes are TRBV5-6 and TRBJ1-2; maybe TRBD1 (5 bases). With 4 bases removed from V and 0 bases from J, the gap between germline ends came to 10 bases. The CDR3 has 14 amino acids. Germline V gene sequence: CDR1 SGHDT, CDR2 YYEEEE. The DNA for the CDR3 is TGTGCCAGCAGCCAGGGTAGAGCTAACTATGGCTACACCTTC. This translates into CASSQGRANYGYTF.

The rearrangement uses TRBV4-1 and TRBJ2-7, with 8 bases lining up with TRBD2. The CDR3 runs to 20 residues. V shed 0 bases, J shed 3 bases, and the junction held 19 bases outside the gene matches. Germline values: CDR1 MGHRA, CDR2 YSYEKL. CDR3 sequence: CASSQDNVFRLAGMVYEQYF. CDR3 nucleotides: TGCGCCAGCAGCCAAGATAATGTCTTTCGGCTAGCGGGTATGGTCTACGAGCAGTACTTC.

The rearrangement joins TRBV6-1 to TRBJ2-6; D possibly corresponds to TRBD1 (5 bases). Germline loops: CDR1 MNHNS, CDR2 SASEGT. CDR3 size: 18 residues. Trimming shortened V by 1 base and J by 0 bases, and 13 bases separated the two germline ends. The CDR3 nucleotides are TGTGCCAGCAGTGAAGATACAGGTTACTACTCTGGGGCCAACGTCCTGACTTTC. This encodes CASSEDTGYYSGANVLTF.

The chain links TRBV20-1 to TRBJ1-5; D is ambiguous. The length of the CDR3 is 11 residues. V lost 2 bases, J lost 6 bases, and 5 bases lay in between. CDR1 and CDR2 from the germline V gene are DFQATT and SNEGSKA (reference sequence). The CDR3 nucleotides read TGCAGTGCTAGATCCGGTCAGCCCCAGCATTTT. Translated, it gives CSARSGQPQHF.

Notes on this clone: The junction does not match germline at one end; this may be a read error. The V gene is TRBV2, the J gene TRBJ2-1; 7 bases align to TRBD1. The V gene's germline CDR1 is SNHLY and CDR2 FYNNEI. The CDR3 consists of 12 residues. The CDR3 here is CASSEGGDEQFF. In nucleotides, the CDR3 is TGTGCCAGCAGCGAAGGGGGCGATGAGCAGTTCTTC.

This chain joins TRBV27 and TRBJ2-3; no firm D call. This CDR3 region has 13 residues. Per the germline V gene, CDR1 is MNHEY and CDR2 is SMNVEV (reference sequence). V lost 7 bases, J lost 1 base, and 9 bases lay in between. CDR3 DNA sequence: TGTGCCAGCATTCAATGTCGCACAGATACGCAGTATTTT. Protein: CASIQCRTDTQYF.

The genes are TRBV19 and TRBJ1-2, with TRBD1 matching 9 bases. V dropped 6 bases and J dropped 1; count of bases not matched to a gene: 6. The length of the CDR3 is 15 residues. Germline V gene sequence: CDR1 LNHDA, CDR2 SQIVND (reference sequence). This chain's CDR3 is CASRDWDRVNYGYTF. DNA for the CDR3: TGTGCCAGTAGGGACTGGGACAGGGTTAACTATGGCTACACCTTC.

J is TRBJ1-5 and V is TRBV30; 8 bases are shared with TRBD1. The CDR3 contains 13 residues. The germline CDR1 and CDR2 sequences are GTSNPN and SVGIG (reference sequence). The junction had 6 bases not matched to a gene; V was cut back by 5 bases and J by 6 bases. The CDR3 DNA follows: TGTGCCTGGGGCAGGGGGCTGGGTCAGCCCCAGCATTTT. Translating it yields CAWGRGLGQPQHF.

The CDR3 nucleotides read TGTGCCAGCAGCTTGGGTGGTGGGGGGACAGATACGCAGTATTTT. Protein product: CASSLGGGGTDTQYF. The chain carries TRBV5-4 and TRBJ2-3; a possible D gene is TRBD2 (6 bases). CDR1 is SGHNT, CDR2 YYREEE, per germline (reference sequence). This CDR3 contains 15 residues. Trimming removed 0 bases from V and 3 bases from J, with 11 bases in between.

The chain couples TRBV10-3 to TRBJ1-5; a weak D match, TRBD1 (6 bases). V was trimmed by 0 bases and J by 0 bases, leaving 12 bases between them. The CDR3 contains 17 residues. Per the germline V gene, CDR1 is ENHRY and CDR2 is SYGVKD. For the CDR3, the DNA is TGTGCCATCAGTGAGTCCGCTCGGGACAATAGCAATCAGCCCCAGCATTTT. Its translation is CAISESARDNSNQPQHF.

The gene calls are TRBV2 and TRBJ2-7; TRBD2 matches 7 bases. The CDR3 totals 13 residues. With V trimmed by 6 bases and J by 0 bases, 2 bases remained unmatched. Germline loops: CDR1 SNHLY, CDR2 FYNNEI. The CDR3 spells CASRGRDSYEQYF. CDR3 DNA: TGTGCCAGCAGGGGGAGGGACTCCTACGAGCAGTACTTC.

This clone appeared a single time. The gene calls are TRBV2 and TRBJ2-3, with TRBD2 matching over 7 bases. Germline lookup yields CDR1 SNHLY and CDR2 FYNNEI. With 2 bases clipped from V and 9 bases from J, the junction kept 14 bases outside the gene matches. The CDR3 has 16 residues. The CDR3 protein is CASSEMTSRGFGTQYF. The CDR3 region has the DNA TGTGCCAGCAGTGAAATGACTAGCCGGGGTTTTGGAACGCAGTATTTT.

The J gene is TRBJ1-3, the V gene TRBV11-2, with 8 bases lining up with TRBD1. The CDR3 extends over 15 amino acids. Germline CDR1 SGHAT, CDR2 FQNNGV. Trimming cost V 5 bases and J 3 bases; bases outside gene matches: 6. CDR3 protein: CASSPRQGSGNTIYF. The CDR3, as DNA: TGTGCCAGCAGCCCAAGACAGGGGAGTGGAAACACCATATATTTT.

The V call is TRBV18, the J call TRBJ2-7; possible D gene TRBD2, 5 bases. Germline assignment: CDR1 KGHSH and CDR2 LQKENI. The CDR3 totals 11 residues. The V gene lost 4 bases and the J gene lost 5 bases, with 6 bases spanning the gap. The DNA of the CDR3 is TGTGCCAGCTCACGAGGGAACGAGCAGTACTTC. Its protein product is CASSRGNEQYF.

This clone has a handful of counts. The J gene is TRBJ1-5, the V gene TRBV27, with 8 bases that match TRBD1. Germline values: CDR1 MNHEY, CDR2 SMNVEV (reference sequence). The CDR3 is 15 residues long. With 7 bases clipped from V and 0 bases from J, the junction kept 5 bases outside the gene matches. CDR3 nucleotides: TGTGCCAGCACCCGGACAGGGAATAGCAATCAGCCCCAGCATTTT. Amino acid sequence: CASTRTGNSNQPQHF.

V gene TRBV11-2 combines with J gene TRBJ1-2, with D possibly matching TRBD1 (5 bases). This CDR3 is 16 amino acids long. Between the trimmed V and J ends, which lost 4 bases and 6 bases, there was a span of 21 bases. Looked up from germline, CDR1 is SGHAT and CDR2 is FQNNGV. Here the CDR3 reads CASSSLVGSGLDGYTF. In DNA, the CDR3 is TGTGCCAGCAGCTCCCTTGTCGGTTCGGGACTTGATGGCTACACCTTC.

This clone was counted once. The chain couples TRBV2 to TRBJ2-7; perhaps TRBD2 as D (5 bases). Germline CDR1 reads SNHLY; CDR2 reads FYNNEI. Trimming pared 6 bases from V and 2 bases from J, leaving 8 bases between. The CDR3 consists of 12 residues. This CDR3 reads CASSGETYEQYF. DNA of the CDR3: TGTGCCAGCAGCGGGGAAACCTACGAGCAGTACTTC.

This chain joins TRBV2 and TRBJ1-4; D might be TRBD1 (5 bases). This CDR3 is built from 14 residues. V was shortened by 7 bases and J by 0 bases, with 9 bases between the two germline ends. CDR1 SNHLY and CDR2 FYNNEI come from the germline V gene. The CDR3 loop reads CASNQGTTNEKLFF. CDR3 nucleotides: TGTGCCAGCAACCAGGGTACAACTAATGAAAAACTGTTTTTT.

This chain connects TRBV18 to TRBJ2-1, with 9 nucleotides matching TRBD2. Per the germline V gene, CDR1 is KGHSH and CDR2 is LQKENI. The CDR3 is 15 residues long. V was clipped by 0 bases and J by 6 bases; unmatched bases: 3. CDR3 protein: CASSPPAGGPNEQFF. CDR3 nucleotide sequence: TGTGCCAGCTCACCACCTGCGGGGGGGCCCAATGAGCAGTTCTTC.

The chain couples TRBV4-2 to TRBJ2-3; TRBD2 might be the D (6 bases). The V end was cut by 4 bases, the J end by 3 bases, with 14 bases between. The CDR3 sequence is 15 residues long. Germline V gene lookup returns CDR1 LGHNA and CDR2 YNFKEQ. The CDR3 reads CASSPLSGVTDTQYF. Written as DNA, the CDR3 is TGTGCCAGCAGCCCTCTCTCGGGGGTGACAGATACGCAGTATTTT.

This clone was counted at least ten times. The genes are TRBV5-1 and TRBJ2-5, with D possibly matching TRBD2 (7 bases). Trimming cost V 0 bases and J 4 bases, with 13 bases left between them. Germline CDR1 reads SGHRS; CDR2 reads YFSETQ. This CDR3 has 15 residues. For the CDR3, the DNA is TGCGCCAGCAGCTTGGGTGGGGGGGCTTCAGAGACCCAGTACTTC. This translates into CASSLGGGASETQYF.

This clone was counted a single time. This rearrangement joins TRBV7-3 to TRBJ1-4, with 11 bases matching TRBD1. The germline CDR1 and CDR2 sequences are SGHTA and FQGTGA. There are 16 residues in the CDR3. Trimming at V came to 5 bases and at J to 8 bases, leaving 10 bases not matched to a gene. For the CDR3, the DNA is TGTGCCAGCAGCCTCTGCGGACAGGGGGCGAGGGAAAAACTGTTTTTT. Translated: CASSLCGQGAREKLFF.

This sequence joins TRBV13 and TRBJ1-2, with D possibly being TRBD1 (5 bases). Trimming took off 5 bases at V and 4 bases at J, with 17 bases between the two ends. Germline-derived CDR1 and CDR2 are PRHDT and FYEKMQ (reference sequence). The CDR3 runs 15 residues. CDR3 amino acids: CASSITQGSGYGYTF. The CDR3 nucleotides are TGTGCCAGCAGCATAACCCAGGGTAGCGGCTATGGCTACACCTTC.